This T cell receptor beta chain was captured by sequencing in a study of cytomegalovirus exposure and HLA in healthy donors. Study-wide results and caveats: Later on, a genetic analysis was performed. It linked a missense variant in DCLRE1C with V- and J-gene trimming of TCR beta.

CDR3 length equals 20 residues. J was trimmed by 1 base and V by 0 bases; bases with no gene match: 7. CDR1 SGHTA and CDR2 FQGTGA come from the germline V gene. Concerning this clone itself: As yet, its antigen is unknown.

Vbeta (60) and Jbeta (13) primers were used in the PCR. The method was immunoSEQ multiplex PCR; TCRdb's version includes in-frame clones alone and lacks a portion of them. Of roughly 170,000 clones in the sample, around 77% were seen once. This TCR derives from a woman aged 25 to 39 in good health and CMV-seronegative. The V call is TRBV7-3, the J call TRBJ2-1, with 15 bases matching TRBD2. Sequencing was performed on PBMCs. CDR3 nucleotide sequence: TGTGCCAGCAGCTTAACTTCTGGGACTAGCGGGAGGACTTCCTACAATGAGCAGTTCTTC. This gives the protein CASSLTSGTSGRTSYNEQFF.